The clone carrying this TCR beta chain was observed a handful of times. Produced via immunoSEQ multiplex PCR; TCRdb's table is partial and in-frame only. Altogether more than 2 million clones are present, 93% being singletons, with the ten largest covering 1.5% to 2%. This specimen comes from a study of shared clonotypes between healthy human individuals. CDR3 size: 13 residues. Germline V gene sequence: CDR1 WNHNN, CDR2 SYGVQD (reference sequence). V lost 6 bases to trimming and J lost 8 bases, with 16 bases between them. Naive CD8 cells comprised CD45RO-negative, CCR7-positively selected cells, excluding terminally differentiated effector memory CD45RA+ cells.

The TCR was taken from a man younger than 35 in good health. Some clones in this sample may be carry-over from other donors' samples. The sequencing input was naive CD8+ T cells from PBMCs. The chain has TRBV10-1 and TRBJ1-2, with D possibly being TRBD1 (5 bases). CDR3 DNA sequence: TGCGCCAGCAGCTCCGGGGAGGGGTTAGGCTACACCTTC. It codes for CASSSGEGLGYTF.